Following are 31 T cell receptor beta chains from one sample sequenced in a study of neurological immune-mediated disorders. MiXCR, run by TCRdb on the 5' RACE reads, gives a single entry per CDR3 protein. This table has tens of thousands of distinct CDR3 sequences, over 9.5% appearing once. Material for sequencing was PBMCs. These receptors were taken from a man between 60 and 75 years old in good health.

This clonotype was counted at least ten times. The V call is TRBV20-1, the J call TRBJ2-5; 11 bases map to TRBD2. J lost 1 base, V lost 2 bases, and 6 bases had no gene match. Germline CDR1 reads DFQATT; CDR2 reads SNEGSKA (reference sequence). CDR3 length equals 16 residues. The CDR3, as DNA: TGCAGTGCTAGATCCATTAGCGGGGGGGGCCAAGAGACCCAGTACTTC. This translates into CSARSISGGGQETQYF.

This clonotype appeared many times. The chain recombines TRBV21-1 with TRBJ2-2. TRBV21-1 is annotated as a pseudogene. CDR3 length equals 14 residues. Here the CDR3 reads CASSTRLISGELFF. CDR3 coding DNA: TGTGCCAGCAGCACCCGACTCATCTCCGGGGAGCTGTTTTTT.

The rearrangement links TRBV11-2 to TRBJ2-7; TRBD2 agrees at 8 bases. CDR3 length: 12 residues. CDR1 and CDR2 from the germline V gene are SGHAT and FQNNGV. The junction had 3 bases not matched to a gene; V was cut back by 6 bases and J by 5 bases. The CDR3 sequence: CASRAGGHEQYF. Written as DNA, the CDR3 is TGTGCCAGCAGGGCGGGGGGCCACGAGCAGTACTTC. Combining the CDR3 with reference TRBV11-2 and TRBJ2-7 gives the whole variable domain EAGVAQSPRYKIIEKRQSVAFWCNPISGHATLYWYQQILGQGPKLLIQFQNNGVVDDSQLPKDRFSAERLKGVDSTLKIQPAKLEDSAVYLCASRAGGHEQYFGPGTRLTVT.

This clonotype appeared many times. The V call is TRBV12-3 or TRBV12-4, the J call TRBJ1-5; 8 bases align to TRBD1. V lost 6 bases and J lost 4; bases outside the gene matches: 11. The CDR3 sequence is 16 residues long. The CDR3 loop reads CASSTTGQGKNQPQHF. The CDR3 region has the DNA TGTGCCAGCAGCACCACCGGACAGGGTAAGAATCAGCCCCAGCATTTT.

This clonotype was recorded many times. J is TRBJ1-4 and V is TRBV5-1; D is undetermined. This CDR3 spans 15 amino acids. V was shortened by 3 bases and J by 4 bases, with 13 bases between the two germline ends. Germline assignment: CDR1 SGHRS and CDR2 YFSETQ. For the CDR3, the DNA is TGCGCCAGCAGCTCAACCGGTACCCGTAATGAAAAACTGTTTTTT. Translating gives CASSSTGTRNEKLFF.

This clonotype has at least ten counts. CDR3 sequence reads: CASSEGGGSYNSPLHF. The CDR3 nucleotides read TGTGCCAGCAGTGAAGGGGGCGGCTCCTATAATTCACCCCTCCACTTT. This sequence joins TRBV6-1 and TRBJ1-6, with TRBD1 as a possible D gene (5 bases). The CDR3 is 16 residues long. CDR1 and CDR2 (germline): MNHNS, SASEGT. V was trimmed by 1 base and J by 0 bases, leaving 7 bases between them.

This clonotype was counted at least ten times. The chain couples TRBV5-5 to TRBJ1-5; D gene uncertain. Trimming took off 1 base at V and 6 bases at J, with 17 bases between the two ends. The germline V gene has CDR1 SGHKS and CDR2 YYEKEE (reference sequence). The CDR3 runs 16 residues. The CDR3 bases are TGTGCCAGCAGCTTGAAGAGGGAACAACAAGGTCAGCCCCAGCATTTT. Its translation is CASSLKREQQGQPQHF.

This clonotype was recorded many times. The J gene is TRBJ2-3, the V gene TRBV6-2 or TRBV6-3, with D possibly matching TRBD1 (7 bases). The germline V gene has CDR1 MNHEY and CDR2 SVGEGT. Trimming removed 4 bases at V and 9 bases at J, with 11 bases between. This CDR3 region has 12 residues. The CDR3 DNA reads TGTGCCAGCAGTTCCCAGGGGGGAACGCAGTATTTT. Translating it yields CASSSQGGTQYF.

With respect to this clonotype: Its ends do not fully match the called genes, so a read error is possible. The chain links TRBV20-1 to TRBJ2-7; D is possibly TRBD2 (6 bases). CDR3 length: 14 residues. Looked up from germline, CDR1 is DFQATT and CDR2 is SNEGSKA (reference sequence). In nucleotides, the CDR3 is TGTAGTGCGGGGAGAGGAGGGCGGAGGTACAAGCAGTACTTC. Its protein is CSAGRGGRRYKQYF.

This clonotype was counted at least ten times. The chain joins TRBV6-6 to TRBJ2-3; D may be TRBD2 (7 bases). V lost 5 bases and J lost 5, with 20 bases in between. Per the germline V gene, CDR1 is MNHNY and CDR2 is SVGAGI (reference sequence). CDR3 length: 16 amino acids. CDR3 DNA: TGTGCCAGCAGTGTGGTGGGGGGGCTGTTAGGAGATACGCAGTATTTT. This sequence encodes CASSVVGGLLGDTQYF.

Many counts were recorded for this clonotype. This rearrangement joins TRBV7-9 to TRBJ1-1; 8 bases fit TRBD1. The germline CDR1 and CDR2 sequences are SEHNR and FQNEAQ (reference sequence). V was pared by 5 bases and J by 8 bases, with 4 bases of the junction left unmatched. The CDR3 runs 12 residues. The CDR3 protein is CASSSRDREAFF. The CDR3 nucleotides read TGTGCCAGCAGCAGCCGGGACAGGGAAGCTTTCTTT. The full variable domain, its missing parts supplied by reference TRBV7-9 and TRBJ1-1, is DTGVSQNPRHKITKRGQNVTFRCDPISEHNRLYWYRQTLGQGPEFLTYFQNEAQLEKSRLLSDRFSAERPKGSFSTLEIQRTEQGDSAMYLCASSSRDREAFFGQGTRLTVV.

This clonotype was counted at least ten times. The rearrangement links TRBV6-5 to TRBJ2-7; D is perhaps TRBD1 (7 bases). Germline loops: CDR1 MNHEY, CDR2 SVGAGI. With 0 bases removed from V and 6 bases from J, the gap between germline ends came to 18 bases. This CDR3 has 16 residues. The DNA for the CDR3 is TGTGCCAGCAGTTACTCGACTCGCCGACAGGGAGGCGAGCAGTACTTC. This encodes CASSYSTRRQGGEQYF.

This clonotype was recorded at least ten times. This chain joins TRBV3-1 and TRBJ1-1; TRBD1 is a possible D gene (5 bases). The CDR3 runs to 14 residues. Germline V gene sequence: CDR1 LGHDT, CDR2 YNNKEL (reference sequence). Deletions cut 4 bases from V and 5 bases from J, with 14 bases between. The CDR3 coding sequence is TGTGCCAGCAGCCTTTCGGGGGTGGGAACTGAAGCTTTCTTT. It translates to CASSLSGVGTEAFF.

This rearrangement joins TRBV5-1 to TRBJ2-7; 9 nucleotides agree with TRBD2. After removal of 3 bases from V and 3 bases from J, the junction contained 7 bases not matched to a gene. This CDR3 has 15 amino acids. Germline CDR1 reads SGHRS; CDR2 reads YFSETQ. For the CDR3, the DNA is TGCGCCAGCAGCTCACTTGCTAGCGGGAACTACGAGCAGTACTTC. Translation gives CASSSLASGNYEQYF.

This clonotype was counted ten times or more. CDR3 nucleotide sequence: TGTGCCAGCACCTCGGCGGGGCCCGCGGGTGGCTACACCTTC. Residues: CASTSAGPAGGYTF. This chain connects TRBV12-3 or TRBV12-4 to TRBJ1-2, with D possibly matching TRBD1 (5 bases). This CDR3 contains 14 residues. Trimming left V 7 bases short and J 7 bases short, with 19 bases between.

Many counts were recorded for this clonotype. V usage is TRBV20-1 and J usage is TRBJ1-1, with D possibly matching TRBD1 (5 bases). Between the trimmed V and J ends, which lost 1 base and 11 bases, there was a span of 11 bases. The CDR3 loop spans 11 amino acids. Germline V CDR1 and CDR2: DFQATT, SNEGSKA (reference sequence). This CDR3 reads CSARGDSEAFF. The CDR3 DNA is TGCAGTGCTAGAGGGGACTCGGAGGCTTTCTTT.

Written as DNA, the CDR3 is TGTGCCAGCAGTTCCCCATTCGAGGCCTACGAGCAGTACTTC. Translating it yields CASSSPFEAYEQYF. The chain combines TRBV6-5 with TRBJ2-7; no clear D gene. With 4 bases removed from V and 2 bases from J, the gap between germline ends came to 12 bases. Germline V gene sequence: CDR1 MNHEY, CDR2 SVGAGI. This CDR3 has 14 residues.

This clonotype was seen many times. The rearrangement uses TRBV4-3 and TRBJ2-6; no clear D. This CDR3 spans 14 amino acids. Trimming removed 0 bases at V and 4 bases at J, with 4 bases between. Germline V gene lookup returns CDR1 LGHNA and CDR2 YSLEER. The CDR3 protein is CASSQDKGANVLTF. The CDR3 region has the DNA TGCGCCAGCAGCCAAGATAAGGGGGCCAACGTCCTGACTTTC.

This clonotype was counted many times. The V and J genes are TRBV20-1 and TRBJ2-1, with 9 bases lining up with TRBD2. Germline V CDR1 and CDR2: DFQATT, SNEGSKA (reference sequence). The CDR3 runs 16 residues. The junction had 7 bases not matched to a gene; V was cut back by 0 bases and J by 4 bases. The CDR3 sequence is CSARDLTSGIYNEQFF. CDR3 nucleotide sequence: TGCAGTGCTAGAGACCTGACTAGCGGAATTTACAATGAGCAGTTCTTC.

This clonotype has at least ten counts. This chain links TRBV28 with TRBJ1-3; D gene unclear. Germline V gene sequence: CDR1 MDHEN, CDR2 SYDVKM. V was trimmed by 7 bases and J by 0 bases, leaving 13 bases between them. The CDR3 is 15 amino acids. CDR3 region: CASTDAGTSGNTIYF. CDR3 nucleotide sequence: TGTGCCAGCACCGACGCAGGAACCTCTGGAAACACCATATATTTT.

This clonotype was detected many times. The gene calls are TRBV7-2 and TRBJ2-7; possibly TRBD2 for D (6 bases). With 0 bases removed from V and 2 bases from J, the gap between germline ends came to 11 bases. CDR3 length: 15 amino acids. CDR1 SGHTA and CDR2 FQGNSA come from the germline V gene. CDR3 nucleotides: TGTGCCAGCAGCTTAGCTAACGGGGGAACCTACGAGCAGTACTTC. Its translation: CASSLANGGTYEQYF.

The table lists this clonotype with many counts. This chain links TRBV14 with TRBJ2-1; D perhaps matches TRBD1 (5 bases). Germline V gives CDR1 SGHDN, CDR2 FVKESK. Trimming stripped 0 bases from V and 4 bases from J, with 13 bases between. The CDR3 has 16 amino acids. CDR3 bases: TGTGCCAGCAGCCAAGATCCCGCTGACAGTTACAATGAGCAGTTCTTC. It yields the protein CASSQDPADSYNEQFF.

Many counts were recorded for this clonotype. V gene TRBV10-3 combines with J gene TRBJ1-5; TRBD1 agrees at 7 bases. Per germline, CDR1 ENHRY and CDR2 SYGVKD. J was trimmed by 1 base and V by 6 bases; bases with no gene match: 6. The CDR3 sequence is 15 residues long. CDR3 sequence: CAISPAGGSNQPQHF. CDR3 bases: TGTGCCATCAGCCCCGCAGGGGGGAGCAATCAGCCCCAGCATTTT.

This clonotype was counted ten times or more. CDR3 DNA: TGTGCCAGCAACGTACAGACTACCATAGTTCCCACTGAAGCTTTCTTT. It is translated as CASNVQTTIVPTEAFF. This chain uses TRBV5-5 with TRBJ1-1; no clear D. V lost 6 bases to trimming and J lost 4 bases, with 22 bases between them. This CDR3 contains 16 residues. In germline, CDR1 is SGHKS, CDR2 YYEKEE (reference sequence).

This clonotype was seen at least ten times. This chain uses TRBV28 with TRBJ1-2, with 9 bases that match TRBD1. The J segment lost 0 bases and the V segment lost 6 bases, leaving 17 bases of the junction unmatched. This CDR3 spans 19 amino acids. CDR1 MDHEN and CDR2 SYDVKM come from the germline V gene. CDR3 bases: TGTGCCAGCAGGTTTCCCCCCGGGACAGGGTTTGAAGCTAACTATGGCTACACCTTC. This sequence encodes CASRFPPGTGFEANYGYTF.

This clonotype came up many times. DNA for the CDR3: TGTGCCAGCAGCTCAGACAGGTACTCCTACGAGCAGTACTTC. This encodes CASSSDRYSYEQYF. The J gene is TRBJ2-7, the V gene TRBV7-2; tentatively, D is TRBD1 (6 bases). From germline, CDR1 is SGHTA and CDR2 FQGNSA. This CDR3 has 14 amino acids. Trimming removed 4 bases at V and 0 bases at J, with 10 bases between.

This clonotype showed up many times. V usage is TRBV13 and J usage is TRBJ2-1; 9 bases map to TRBD2. CDR1 is PRHDT, CDR2 FYEKMQ, per germline (reference sequence). This CDR3 is 15 amino acids long. V dropped 3 bases and J dropped 4; count of bases not matched to a gene: 4. The CDR3 region is CASSFRLADYNEQFF. The CDR3 DNA follows: TGTGCCAGCAGCTTTAGACTAGCGGATTACAATGAGCAGTTCTTC.

This clonotype was picked up many times. The chain employs TRBV7-2 and TRBJ1-1; 9 nucleotides agree with TRBD1. The CDR3 sequence is 16 residues long. The V gene's germline CDR1 is SGHTA and CDR2 FQGNSA. The junction had 7 bases not matched to a gene; V was cut back by 5 bases and J by 0 bases. The CDR3 DNA reads as TGTGCCAGCAGCCGGGACAGGGCGGGAGTGAACACTGAAGCTTTCTTT. Its translation is CASSRDRAGVNTEAFF.

This clonotype showed up many times. V usage is TRBV28 and J usage is TRBJ2-3; 10 bases agree with TRBD2. CDR1 is MDHEN, CDR2 SYDVKM, per germline. J was trimmed by 6 bases and V by 3 bases; bases with no gene match: 6. The CDR3 has 15 amino acids. The CDR3 sequence is CASSLSLAGADTQYF. CDR3 nucleotide sequence: TGTGCCAGCAGTTTGTCTCTAGCGGGGGCTGATACGCAGTATTTT.

In its sample, this clonotype ranks as medium-sized. The chain is built from TRBV4-3 and TRBJ2-7; TRBD1 or TRBD2 may be the D gene (5 bases each). From germline, CDR1 is LGHNA and CDR2 YSLEER. Trimming took 1 base from V and 4 from J, leaving 11 bases between them. The CDR3 length is 14 residues. CDR3 nucleotides: TGCGCCAGCAGCCAAGTCGAGGGGAATTACGAGCAGTACTTC. As protein: CASSQVEGNYEQYF.

This clonotype was counted between two and nine times. The chain employs TRBV7-6 and TRBJ2-7; D is ambiguous. Per the germline V gene, CDR1 is SGHVS and CDR2 is FNYEAQ. The CDR3 totals 13 residues. Trimming shortened V by 5 bases and J by 3 bases, and 11 bases separated the two germline ends. In DNA form, the CDR3 reads TGTGCCAGCAGCCCCGGGCCAAACTACGAGCAGTACTTC. Translated: CASSPGPNYEQYF. Looking up the rest from reference TRBV7-6 and TRBJ2-7 gives the full variable domain: GAGVSQSPRYKVTKRGQDVALRCDPISGHVSLYWYRQALGQGPEFLTYFNYEAQQDKSGLPNDRFSAERPEGSISTLTIQRTEQRDSAMYRCASSPGPNYEQYFGPGTRLTVT.